These 20 T cell receptor beta chains were all obtained from the same sample, sequenced in a study of T cells in women clearing cervical HPV infection. Measured with immunoSEQ multiplex PCR; TCRdb has only the in-frame clones, and not every one. The sample has tens of thousands of clones. The sequenced material came from blood buffy coat. All receptors derive from a woman between 18 and 75 years old with a cervical HPV16 infection that either progressed to CIN3+ or cleared (not recorded which).

Notes on this clone: The read ends 3 residues early relative to the CDR3; the germline J gene fills the gap. V and J are TRBV18 and TRBJ1-3, with no clear D. Germline V gene lookup returns CDR1 KGHSH and CDR2 LQKENI. There are 18 residues in the CDR3. The ends were cut back, 0 bases at V and 0 bases at J, with 15 bases in the middle. The sequenced part of the CDR3 DNA is TGTGCCAGCTCACCACCGATGGCACCTCTCAGCTCTGGAAACACC. The encoded protein is CASSPPMAPLSSGNT. Given in full, the CDR3 is CASSPPMAPLSSGNTIYF.

The part of the CDR3 DNA that was read is TGTGCCAGCACCCCCAGGGCCCCC. Protein product: CASTPRAP. The entire CDR3 is CASTPRAPLHF. The V call is TRBV2, the J call TRBJ1-6; weak D call: TRBD1 (5 bases). The read ends 3 residues shy of where the CDR3 ends; the end is completed using the germline J gene. The CDR3 runs to 11 residues. CDR1 is SNHLY, CDR2 FYNNEI, per germline.

In regard to this clone: The CDR3 end lies 3 residues beyond the end of the read and is filled in from the germline J gene. V is TRBV7-2 and J is TRBJ2-4; 9 bases align to TRBD2. The CDR3 is made up of 11 amino acids. Per germline, CDR1 SGHTA and CDR2 FQGNSA. Incomplete CDR3 DNA: TGTGCCAGCAGCTCGGGACTAGCT. Its protein product is CASSSGLA. The entire CDR3 sequence reads CASSSGLAQYF. Supplemented by reference TRBV7-2 and TRBJ2-4, the full variable domain reads GAGVSQSPSNKVTEKGKDVELRCDPISGHTALYWYRQSLGQGLEFLIYFQGNSAPDKSGLPSDRFSAERTGGSVSTLTIQRTQQEDSAVYLCASSSGLAQYFGAGTRLSVL.

The covered CDR3 bases are TGTGCCAGTAGTCCGACGGGGGGCGCAGATACG. It codes for CASSPTGGADT. The CDR3 reads in full as CASSPTGGADTQYF. The chain is built from TRBV19 and TRBJ2-3, with a weak D call TRBD2 (7 bases). Sequencing ends 3 residues short of the CDR3 end; the germline J gene provides the rest. Per the germline V gene, CDR1 is LNHDA and CDR2 is SQIVND (reference sequence). The V gene lost 5 bases and the J gene lost 4 bases, with 13 bases spanning the gap. The CDR3 contains 14 residues.

Turning to this clone: The CDR3 end is not reached by the read, which stops 3 residues before it; the germline J gene fills it in. This chain uses TRBV5-1 with TRBJ2-1; 9 bases are shared with TRBD2. Germline V gene lookup returns CDR1 SGHRS and CDR2 YFSETQ. V shed 5 bases, J shed 5 bases, and the junction held 8 bases outside the gene matches. The CDR3 is 15 residues long. Partial CDR3 DNA: TGCGCCAGCAGGACCAGCGGGGGGCTCCACAATGAG. It specifies CASRTSGGLHNE. The whole CDR3 protein is CASRTSGGLHNEQFF.

About this clone itself: The observed sequence ends 3 residues before the CDR3 terminus, with the missing tail filled in from the germline J gene. The rearrangement joins TRBV5-1 to TRBJ1-2; weak D call: TRBD1 (5 bases). This CDR3 comprises 15 residues. In germline, CDR1 is SGHRS, CDR2 YFSETQ. The sequenced part of the CDR3 DNA is TGCGCCAGCAGTCCGACTAGCGGGGGGAGCGAGACC. Amino acid sequence: CASSPTSGGSET. In full, the CDR3 is CASSPTSGGSETYTF. Full variable domain (remainder filled in from reference TRBV5-1 and TRBJ1-2): KAGVTQTPRYLIKTRGQQVTLSCSPISGHRSVSWYQQTPGQGLQFLFEYFSETQRNKGNFPGRFSGRQFSNSRSEMNVSTLELGDSALYLCASSPTSGGSETYTFGSGTRLTVV.

With respect to this clone: The read falls 3 residues short of the CDR3 end, and the missing part is taken from the germline J gene. The V gene is TRBV6-1, the J gene TRBJ2-1, with TRBD1 identical over 9 bases. CDR1 and CDR2 (germline): MNHNS, SASEGT. The CDR3 extends over 15 amino acids. Unmatched junction bases numbered 5, after V lost 0 bases and J lost 8 bases. The CDR3 loop is CASSEAWTGADEQFF. CDR3 DNA, as far as it was read: TGTGCCAGCAGTGAAGCATGGACAGGGGCGGATGAG.

On this clone: The read ends 3 residues early relative to the CDR3; the germline J gene fills the gap. The rearrangement links TRBV6-2 or TRBV6-3 to TRBJ1-2; TRBD1 is a possible D gene (6 bases). The CDR3 covers 15 residues. CDR1 is MNHEY and CDR2 is SVGEGT in the germline V gene. CDR3 region: CASSYKLGGPDTYTF. Partial CDR3 DNA: TGTGCCAGCAGTTACAAGTTGGGGGGGCCGGATACC.

On this clone: The read terminates 3 residues before the CDR3 end, so the remaining end is supplied by the germline J gene. V and J are TRBV19 and TRBJ2-3, with TRBD2 matching 8 bases. The germline V gene encodes CDR1 LNHDA and CDR2 SQIVND (reference sequence). The CDR3 consists of 17 residues. CDR3 sequence reads: CASSPGGGWYSNQPQYF. CDR3 DNA, as far as it was read: TGTGCCAGTAGTCCCGGGGGGGGCTGGTATAGCAATCAGCCG.

On this clone itself: The read falls 3 residues short of the CDR3 end, and the missing part is taken from the germline J gene. The V gene is TRBV5-1, the J gene TRBJ2-5; D may be TRBD1 (6 bases). V lost 0 bases to trimming and J lost 2 bases, with 14 bases between them. Germline V gives CDR1 SGHRS, CDR2 YFSETQ. The CDR3 has 16 residues. This chain's CDR3 is CASSLGGGRGQETQYF. CDR3 DNA (partial): TGCGCCAGCAGCTTGGGGGGCGGCAGGGGTCAAGAGACC.

About this clone: The CDR3 goes on 3 residues after the read ends, and that part is filled in from the germline J gene. This chain joins TRBV7-9 and TRBJ1-1, with 8 nucleotides matching TRBD1. The CDR3 has 14 amino acids. Germline V gene data show CDR1 as SEHNR and CDR2 as FQNEAQ (reference sequence). CDR3 sequence: CASSLTGVAYEAFF. Partial CDR3 DNA: TGTGCCAGCAGCTTGACAGGGGTCGCCTACGAG. The full variable domain, with the rest looked up from reference TRBV7-9 and TRBJ1-1, is DTGVSQNPRHKITKRGQNVTFRCDPISEHNRLYWYRQTLGQGPEFLTYFQNEAQLEKSRLLSDRFSAERPKGSFSTLEIQRTEQGDSAMYLCASSLTGVAYEAFFGQGTRLTVV.

On this clone: The CDR3 end lies 3 residues beyond the end of the read and is filled in from the germline J gene. The gene calls are TRBV6-2 or TRBV6-3 and TRBJ1-3, with D hard to call. The CDR3 is 15 residues long. The V and J ends lost 8 bases and 3 bases respectively, with 17 bases between them. The germline gives CDR1 MNHEY, CDR2 SVGEGT. CDR3 DNA (partial): TGTGCCAGCGGTAACAGCTACGTCGTTGGAAACACC. Its protein is CASGNSYVVGNT. The CDR3 as a whole reads CASGNSYVVGNTIYF.

Concerning this clone: The read ends 3 residues shy of where the CDR3 ends; the end is completed using the germline J gene. The V call is TRBV19, the J call TRBJ1-2, with D perhaps TRBD1 (5 bases). Looked up from germline, CDR1 is LNHDA and CDR2 is SQIVND (reference sequence). The CDR3 has 15 amino acids. V lost 6 bases and J 0 bases, leaving 14 bases between the germline ends. The sequenced CDR3 bases are TGTGCCAGTAGCGTTTGGCAGGGCACTAACTATGGC. It is translated as CASSVWQGTNYG. The CDR3 reads in full as CASSVWQGTNYGYTF.

The sequenced CDR3 bases are TGTGCCAGCAGTTCGGGGGAGAGGAGCACAGATACG. It codes for CASSSGERSTDT. The complete CDR3 sequence is CASSSGERSTDTQYF. V and J are TRBV12-3 or TRBV12-4 and TRBJ2-3; possibly TRBD2 for D (6 bases). The read terminates 3 residues ahead of where the CDR3 ends, so the germline J gene completes it. Trimming removed 4 bases from V and 0 bases from J, with 11 bases in between. CDR3 size: 15 residues.

With respect to this clone: The read ends 3 residues before the CDR3 terminus; that terminus is restored from the germline J gene. The V gene is TRBV28, the J gene TRBJ2-2; tentative D call: TRBD2 (5 bases). The CDR3 is 13 residues long. The ends were cut back, 5 bases at V and 6 bases at J, with 10 bases in the middle. Germline loops: CDR1 MDHEN, CDR2 SYDVKM. The DNA read from the CDR3 is TGTGCCAGCAGTAAGCGGACCTCCGGGGAG. Translation: CASSKRTSGE. In full, the CDR3 is CASSKRTSGELFF.

Notes on this clone: The missing CDR3 end, 3 residues past where the read stops, is filled in from the germline J gene. The rearrangement links TRBV30 to TRBJ1-5; maybe TRBD1 (6 bases). V was pared by 2 bases and J by 6 bases, with 17 bases between. Germline values: CDR1 GTSNPN, CDR2 SVGIG (reference sequence). The CDR3 consists of 15 residues. CDR3 region: CAWSLTPRGGQPQHF. CDR3 bases read: TGTGCCTGGAGTCTCACCCCCAGGGGCGGTCAGCCC.

According to its frequency, this clone is medium-sized. The read halts 3 residues ahead of the CDR3 end, with the missing end drawn from the germline J gene. The gene calls are TRBV7-6 and TRBJ2-5, with D possibly matching TRBD2 (6 bases). Per germline, CDR1 SGHVS and CDR2 FNYEAQ. Between the trimmed V and J ends, which lost 4 bases and 1 base, there was a span of 10 bases. This CDR3 spans 14 amino acids. This CDR3 is CASSSTSFQETQYF. The CDR3 DNA, read in part, is TGTGCCAGCAGCTCGACTAGTTTCCAAGAGACC.

As regards this clone: The CDR3 is cut off 3 residues early in the read; its end comes from the germline J gene. This chain joins TRBV28 and TRBJ1-1; D is unresolved. The CDR3 extends over 15 amino acids. V lost 10 bases to trimming and J lost 5 bases, with 23 bases between them. Per the germline V gene, CDR1 is MDHEN and CDR2 is SYDVKM. The sequenced CDR3 bases are TGTGCCATCAGACCTGGTAGGGCCGTCAGGACTGAA. This encodes CAIRPGRAVRTE. The entire CDR3 protein reads CAIRPGRAVRTEAFF.

As to this clone: The missing CDR3 end, 3 residues past where the read stops, is filled in from the germline J gene. This rearrangement joins TRBV7-2 to TRBJ2-5; D gene unclear. Trimming took 5 bases from V and 5 from J, leaving 6 bases between them. Germline V gene lookup returns CDR1 SGHTA and CDR2 FQGNSA. This CDR3 has 11 residues. Partial CDR3 DNA: TGTGCCAGCAGCGCTGGCGAGACC. Protein: CASSAGET. The whole CDR3 is CASSAGETQYF.

Comments on this clone: The read stops 3 residues short of the end of the CDR3; the missing end is completed from the germline J gene. The chain couples TRBV6-2 or TRBV6-3 to TRBJ2-1, with D perhaps matching TRBD2 (5 bases). Per the germline V gene, CDR1 is MNHEY and CDR2 is SVGEGT. Trimming stripped 7 bases from V and 7 bases from J, with 14 bases between. This CDR3 has 13 amino acids. This chain's CDR3 is CASTDWTANEQFF. The covered CDR3 bases are TGTGCCAGCACGGACTGGACGGCTAATGAG.